The entry that follows covers one T cell receptor (beta chain) sequence. Treatment here: oral pan-JAK inhibitor, 5-10 mg twice daily. This specimen comes from a study of CD8+ T cells in alopecia areata. Isolated RNA was reverse transcribed into cDNA used as the sequencing template. Libraries were prepared by immunoSEQ multiplex PCR; TCRdb keeps only in-frame clonotypes and omits some of them. The table includes approximately 180,000 clones, 50% to 65% detected once. The sample was CD8+ T cells sorted from blood, taken at week 24, from a patient treated with tofacitinib. This receptor was taken from a human donor with alopecia areata.

CDR3: CASSLGQGDAWQPQHF. CDR3 coding DNA: TGTGCCAGCAGCTTGGGACAGGGGGACGCTTGGCAGCCCCAGCATTTT. The V call is TRBV5-6, the J call TRBJ1-5; TRBD1 matches 9 bases. Trimming took 0 bases from V and 7 from J; bases not matched to a gene: 8. Per the germline V gene, CDR1 is SGHDT and CDR2 is YYEEEE. The CDR3 is 16 residues long.